The table lists the clone carrying this T cell receptor beta chain with many counts. Antigen specificity is unknown. The CDR3 is made up of 14 amino acids. V dropped 7 bases and J dropped 2; count of bases not matched to a gene: 8. CDR1 is SQVTM, CDR2 ANQGSEA, per germline. One entry per CDR3 protein, called by TCRdb with MiXCR from the RT-PCR reads. Of some 570,000 distinct CDR3 sequences in the sample, 11% were seen once. This specimen belongs to a study of response to subunit inactivated influenza vaccine. Findings and limits, study-wide: Only a handful of new T cells, the authors suggested, are recruited with each seasonal influenza vaccination.

Separately, the same data were catalogued under a study of T cells expressing NK-cell markers. From that second work: Researchers built TCR beta cDNA using 5'RACE template switching with UMIs. Most of the eight sequenced donors tested HCMV-seropositive; one tested seronegative. For several experiments, T cell sorting was restricted to the alpha-beta TCR population by means of an anti-gamma-delta TCR antibody.

This receptor was obtained from a man between 45 and 60 years old who received an inactivated influenza vaccine. The V gene is TRBV29-1, the J gene TRBJ2-5; 9 bases match TRBD2. The sample consisted of PBMCs from blood, taken on the day of vaccination. The CDR3 sequence: CSGIIAGAQETQYF. As DNA, the CDR3 is TGCAGCGGGATAATAGCGGGAGCTCAAGAGACCCAGTACTTC.